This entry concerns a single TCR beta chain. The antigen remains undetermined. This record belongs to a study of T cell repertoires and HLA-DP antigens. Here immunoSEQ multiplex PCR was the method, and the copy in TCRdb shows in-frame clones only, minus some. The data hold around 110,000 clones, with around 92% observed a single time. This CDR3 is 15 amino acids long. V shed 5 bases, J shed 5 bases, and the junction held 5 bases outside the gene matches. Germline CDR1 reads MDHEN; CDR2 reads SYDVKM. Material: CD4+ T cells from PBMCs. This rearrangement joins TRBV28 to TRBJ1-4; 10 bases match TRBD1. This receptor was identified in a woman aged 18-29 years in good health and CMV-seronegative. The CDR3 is CASSTPGQGNEKLFF. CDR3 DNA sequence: TGTGCCAGCAGTACTCCGGGACAGGGGAATGAAAAACTGTTTTTT.